The clone carrying this T cell receptor beta chain was seen only a few times. This record belongs to a study of blood T cell repertoires in COVID-19. Study background: COVID-19 samples, acute and convalescent, were from the United States, Italy and Spain. PBMCs, B-cell-depleted T cells, or T cells were the source of the cDNA or gDNA that made up the material.

The CDR3 has 13 residues. Trimming left V 5 bases short and J 3 bases short, with 10 bases between. Germline lookup yields CDR1 MNHEY and CDR2 SMNVEV (reference sequence). As handled by the study authors: Reference gene primer amplification gave nucleated cell count estimates. Only in-frame clones appear in the TCRdb table, and some are missing; sequencing was by immunoSEQ multiplex PCR. V, J and clone size are those of that table, while D and trimming were read from the DNA. The sample lists about 71,000 clones, roughly 82% occurring once. The sequenced material came from peripheral blood. The chain carries TRBV27 and TRBJ1-1, with TRBD1 as a possible D gene (5 bases). This receptor was taken from a woman older than 75 with acute or convalescent COVID-19. The CDR3 DNA follows: TGTGCCAGCAGTCCGAACAGGCACACTGAAGCTTTCTTT. Amino acid sequence: CASSPNRHTEAFF.